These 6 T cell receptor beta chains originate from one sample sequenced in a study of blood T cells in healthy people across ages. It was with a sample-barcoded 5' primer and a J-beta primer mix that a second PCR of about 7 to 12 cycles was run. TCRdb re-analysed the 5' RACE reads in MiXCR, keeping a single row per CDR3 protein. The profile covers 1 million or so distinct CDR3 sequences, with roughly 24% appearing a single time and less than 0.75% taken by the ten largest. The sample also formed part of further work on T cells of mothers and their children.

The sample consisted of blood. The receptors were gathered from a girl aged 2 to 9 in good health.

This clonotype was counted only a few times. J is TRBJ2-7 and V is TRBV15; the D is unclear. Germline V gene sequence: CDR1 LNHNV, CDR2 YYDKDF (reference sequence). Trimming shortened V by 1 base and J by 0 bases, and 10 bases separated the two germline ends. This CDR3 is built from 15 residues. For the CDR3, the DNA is TGTGCCACCAGCAGAGTACCTCTTAGCTCCTACGAGCAGTACTTC. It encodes CATSRVPLSSYEQYF.

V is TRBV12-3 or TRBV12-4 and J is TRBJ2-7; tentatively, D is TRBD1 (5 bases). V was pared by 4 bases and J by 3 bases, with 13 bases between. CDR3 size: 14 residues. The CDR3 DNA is TGTGCCAGCAGTTCTCCCGCAGGGTTCTACGAGCAGTACTTC. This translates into CASSSPAGFYEQYF.

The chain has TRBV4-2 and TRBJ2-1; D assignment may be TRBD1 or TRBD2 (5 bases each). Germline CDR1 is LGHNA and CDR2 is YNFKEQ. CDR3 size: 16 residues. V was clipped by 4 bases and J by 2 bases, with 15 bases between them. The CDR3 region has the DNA TGTGCCAGCAGCCCAATAGAGGGGCCCCCCTACAATGAGCAGTTCTTC. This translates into CASSPIEGPPYNEQFF.

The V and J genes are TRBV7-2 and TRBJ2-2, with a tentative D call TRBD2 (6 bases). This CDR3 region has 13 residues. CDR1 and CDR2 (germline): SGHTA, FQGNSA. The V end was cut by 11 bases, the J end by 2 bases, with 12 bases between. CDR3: CAGGTDNTGELFF. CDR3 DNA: TGTGCCGGGGGGACCGACAACACCGGGGAGCTGTTTTTT. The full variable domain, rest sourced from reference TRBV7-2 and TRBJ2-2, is GAGVSQSPSNKVTEKGKDVELRCDPISGHTALYWYRQSLGQGLEFLIYFQGNSAPDKSGLPSDRFSAERTGGSVSTLTIQRTQQEDSAVYLCAGGTDNTGELFFGEGSRLTVL.

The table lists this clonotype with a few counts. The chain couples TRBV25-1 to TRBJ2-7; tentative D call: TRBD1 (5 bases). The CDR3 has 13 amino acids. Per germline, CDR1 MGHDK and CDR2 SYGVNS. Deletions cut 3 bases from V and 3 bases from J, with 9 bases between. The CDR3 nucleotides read TGTGCCAGCAGTGATTCCGACAGCTACGAGCAGTACTTC. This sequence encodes CASSDSDSYEQYF.

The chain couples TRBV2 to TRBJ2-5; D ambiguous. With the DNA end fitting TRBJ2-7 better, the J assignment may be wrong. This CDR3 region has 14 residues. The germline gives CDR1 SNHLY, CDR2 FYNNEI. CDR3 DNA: TGTGCCAGCAGTGAACGTCTGCCTGGCTACGAGCAGTACTTC. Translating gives CASSERLPGYEQYF.